The clone carrying this T cell receptor beta chain has a handful of counts. Next came a second PCR, run for about 6 to 12 cycles, which used a sample-barcoded 5' primer along with a J-beta primer mix. TCRdb recomputed calls from the 5' RACE reads with MiXCR, one row per CDR3 protein. The sample comprises about 930,000 distinct CDR3 sequences, about 27% of which are singletons, and about 9.4% rests with the top ten. Germline CDR1 is MDHEN and CDR2 is SYDVKM. V was shortened by 5 bases and J by 5 bases, with 12 bases between the two germline ends. This CDR3 is built from 13 residues. This record comes from a study of blood T cells in healthy people across ages. The sample was also linked to a second study, of T cells of mothers and their children.

The sequence came from a woman between 35 and 50 years old in good health. Sequencing was performed on blood. J is TRBJ2-5 and V is TRBV28; no clear D gene. CDR3 in amino acids: CASSPVRTETQYF. The CDR3 nucleotides are TGTGCCAGCAGTCCCGTTAGAACGGAGACCCAGTACTTC.